This entry describes one TCR beta chain. This entry belongs to a study of blood T cell repertoires in COVID-19. Turning to the study itself: Sources were T cells, B-cell-depleted T cells, or PBMCs; the material itself was cDNA or gDNA.

The method was immunoSEQ multiplex PCR; TCRdb's version includes in-frame clones alone and lacks a portion of them. This table holds hundreds of thousands of clones, approximately 85% found once. The CDR3 is 17 amino acids. The clonotype originates from a woman aged 45 to 65 with acute COVID-19. The sample comprised PBMCs or T cells enriched from blood (not recorded which). The J gene is TRBJ1-1, the V gene TRBV21-1; the table's D call, TRBD1, has no DNA check behind it. TRBV21-1 has pseudogene status. The CDR3 DNA is TGTGCCAGCAGCAAAGTGGAAGGACAGGGATTTCACACTGAAGCTTTCTTT. It translates to CASSKVEGQGFHTEAFF.